These 22 T cell receptor beta chains came from one sample sequenced in a study of cytomegalovirus exposure and HLA in healthy donors. PCR primers comprised 60 Vbeta and 13 Jbeta primers. Measured with immunoSEQ multiplex PCR; TCRdb has only the in-frame clones, and not every one. The profile shows approximately 200,000 clones, around 83% of them singletons. The sequenced material came from PBMCs. The receptors here all came from a woman between 45 and 60 years old in good health and CMV-seropositive.

J is TRBJ2-1 and V is TRBV11-2; D unclear. Germline V gene sequence: CDR1 SGHAT, CDR2 FQNNGV. This CDR3 is built from 13 residues. Trimming stripped 5 bases from V and 8 bases from J, with 13 bases between. CDR3 sequence reads: CASSVRLQDEQFF. DNA of the CDR3: TGTGCCAGCAGCGTACGACTCCAAGATGAGCAGTTCTTC.

The chain uses TRBV7-2 and TRBJ1-4, with a possible D match to TRBD1 (6 bases). CDR3 length equals 15 residues. Germline V gives CDR1 SGHTA, CDR2 FQGNSA. V lost 4 bases and J 2 bases, leaving 11 bases between the germline ends. As DNA, the CDR3 is TGTGCCAGCAGCTCCACAGGGACGACTAATGAAAAACTGTTTTTT. Translating gives CASSSTGTTNEKLFF. The variable domain in full, completed from reference TRBV7-2 and TRBJ1-4, reads GAGVSQSPSNKVTEKGKDVELRCDPISGHTALYWYRQSLGQGLEFLIYFQGNSAPDKSGLPSDRFSAERTGGSVSTLTIQRTQQEDSAVYLCASSSTGTTNEKLFFGSGTQLSVL.

The chain combines TRBV5-1 with TRBJ2-3; no firm D call. The CDR3 loop spans 14 amino acids. The V end lost 5 bases, the J end lost 2 bases, and 12 bases lay between the germline ends. Germline lookup yields CDR1 SGHRS and CDR2 YFSETQ. The CDR3 spells CASSPRGSTDTQYF. In nucleotides, the CDR3 is TGCGCCAGCAGTCCTCGCGGTTCCACAGATACGCAGTATTTT.

This chain uses TRBV5-6 with TRBJ1-1, with D perhaps matching TRBD1 (6 bases). The V gene lost 2 bases and the J gene lost 0 bases, with 11 bases spanning the gap. Germline V gene sequence: CDR1 SGHDT, CDR2 YYEEEE. The CDR3 is 15 amino acids. CDR3 sequence: CASSLGPGVNTEAFF. In DNA, the CDR3 is TGTGCCAGCAGCTTAGGGCCAGGGGTGAACACTGAAGCTTTCTTT.

The V and J genes are TRBV27 and TRBJ1-2; 11 nucleotides align to TRBD1. CDR3 length: 15 amino acids. After removal of 0 bases from V and 8 bases from J, the junction contained 5 bases not matched to a gene. Germline CDR1 is MNHEY and CDR2 is SMNVEV (reference sequence). The CDR3 is CASSLSGTGGWGYTF. The CDR3, as DNA: TGTGCCAGCAGTTTATCAGGGACAGGGGGATGGGGCTACACCTTC.

This chain links TRBV18 with TRBJ2-5; tentatively, D is TRBD1 (6 bases). Germline V gene data show CDR1 as KGHSH and CDR2 as LQKENI. The CDR3 is made up of 13 amino acids. The V end was cut by 2 bases, the J end by 4 bases, with 8 bases between. CDR3 sequence reads: CASSPTGPETQYF. In DNA, the CDR3 is TGTGCCAGCTCACCAACAGGGCCAGAGACCCAGTACTTC.

The chain links TRBV10-1 to TRBJ2-7; D is undetermined. CDR3 length: 15 residues. Germline loops: CDR1 WNHNN, CDR2 SYGVQD (reference sequence). V lost 5 bases to trimming and J lost 0 bases, with 14 bases between them. The CDR3 coding sequence is TGCGCCAGCAGTTCCGGCGGATTAGGCTCCTACGAGCAGTACTTC. Translation gives CASSSGGLGSYEQYF.

This sequence joins TRBV2 and TRBJ2-4; 13 nucleotides line up with TRBD2. This CDR3 contains 17 residues. The trim removed 10 bases at V and 3 bases at J, leaving 12 bases unmatched. Germline-derived CDR1 and CDR2 are SNHLY and FYNNEI. The CDR3 DNA sequence: TGTGCCACCGCCGGGACTAGCGGGGTCAGGGGCAAAAACATTCAGTACTTC. Its protein product is CATAGTSGVRGKNIQYF.

The genes are TRBV6-5 and TRBJ2-2; 7 bases line up with TRBD2. The junction had 8 bases not matched to a gene; V was cut back by 5 bases and J by 5 bases. The CDR3 consists of 15 residues. CDR1 is MNHEY, CDR2 SVGAGI, per germline. CDR3 residues: CASSRAEGGTGELFF. In nucleotides, the CDR3 is TGTGCCAGCAGTAGGGCGGAGGGAGGGACCGGGGAGCTGTTTTTT.

DNA for the CDR3: TGCGCCAGCAGCTTGACTAGCCAAGATACGCAGTATTTT. Amino acid sequence: CASSLTSQDTQYF. The V call is TRBV5-1, the J call TRBJ2-3, with D tentatively TRBD2 (6 bases). Looked up from germline, CDR1 is SGHRS and CDR2 is YFSETQ. The CDR3 consists of 13 residues. Trimming left V 1 base short and J 5 bases short, with 8 bases between.

This clone turned up a few times. The CDR3 bases are TGTGCCAGCAGTCGCCAAGAGACCCAGTACTTC. This codes for CASSRQETQYF. This rearrangement joins TRBV27 to TRBJ2-5; D is undetermined. The V gene's germline CDR1 is MNHEY and CDR2 SMNVEV (reference sequence). Between the trimmed V and J ends, which lost 5 bases and 1 base, there was a span of 2 bases. This CDR3 spans 11 amino acids.

V and J are TRBV7-8 and TRBJ2-3, with TRBD2 matching 7 bases. V lost 2 bases to trimming and J lost 7 bases; unmatched junction nucleotides: 9. From germline, CDR1 is SGHVS and CDR2 FQNEAQ. CDR3 length: 15 residues. In nucleotides, the CDR3 is TGTGCCAGCAGCTTACTCCGGGACTATCGGTATACGCAGTATTTT. This encodes CASSLLRDYRYTQYF.

This rearrangement joins TRBV30 to TRBJ2-2, with 7 bases aligning to TRBD2. Trimming took 5 bases from V and 1 from J; bases not matched to a gene: 7. The CDR3 contains 15 residues. The germline V gene encodes CDR1 GTSNPN and CDR2 SVGIG (reference sequence). This CDR3 is CAWVEGGRNTGELFF. The DNA for the CDR3 is TGTGCCTGGGTCGAGGGCGGGAGGAACACCGGGGAGCTGTTTTTT. Based on the CDR3 plus reference TRBV30 and TRBJ2-2, the full variable domain is SQTIHQWPATLVQPVGSPLSLECTVEGTSNPNLYWYRQAAGRGLQLLFYSVGIGQISSEVPQNLSASRPQDRQFILSSKKLLLSDSGFYLCAWVEGGRNTGELFFGEGSRLTVL.

This rearrangement joins TRBV27 to TRBJ2-2; 8 bases match TRBD1. Per germline, CDR1 MNHEY and CDR2 SMNVEV (reference sequence). V shed 2 bases, J shed 5 bases, and the junction held 7 bases outside the gene matches. CDR3 size: 16 residues. The CDR3 DNA is TGTGCCAGCAGTTTACCCTTCGGACAGGGAACCGGGGAGCTGTTTTTT. Its protein product is CASSLPFGQGTGELFF.

The chain carries TRBV30 and TRBJ2-7; 10 positions match TRBD2. Germline V lookup: CDR1 GTSNPN, CDR2 SVGIG (reference sequence). This CDR3 region has 14 residues. V lost 4 bases to trimming and J lost 2 bases; unmatched junction nucleotides: 5. CDR3 nucleotide sequence: TGTGCCTGGAAATCCGGGACTAGCGCCTACGAGCAGTACTTC. Translating gives CAWKSGTSAYEQYF.

This clone was recorded a few times. This chain uses TRBV11-2 with TRBJ1-2; D may be TRBD1 (6 bases). The germline V gene has CDR1 SGHAT and CDR2 FQNNGV. CDR3 length equals 15 residues. With 0 bases removed from V and 4 bases from J, the gap between germline ends came to 12 bases. CDR3 DNA: TGTGCCAGCAGCTTAGATACACAGGGAAGCTATGGCTACACCTTC. This translates into CASSLDTQGSYGYTF. Combining the CDR3 with reference TRBV11-2 and TRBJ1-2 gives the whole variable domain EAGVAQSPRYKIIEKRQSVAFWCNPISGHATLYWYQQILGQGPKLLIQFQNNGVVDDSQLPKDRFSAERLKGVDSTLKIQPAKLEDSAVYLCASSLDTQGSYGYTFGSGTRLTVV.

There are a few counts of this clone. V gene TRBV7-9 combines with J gene TRBJ2-1, with D possibly matching TRBD1 (5 bases). Germline CDR1 is SEHNR and CDR2 is FQNEAQ (reference sequence). This CDR3 comprises 15 residues. The V gene lost 5 bases and the J gene lost 3 bases, with 14 bases spanning the gap. CDR3 bases: TGTGCCAGCAGCATCGGCTCGGACAACTACAATGAGCAGTTCTTC. It translates to CASSIGSDNYNEQFF.

The chain links TRBV10-3 to TRBJ2-7; TRBD2 agrees at 11 bases. The CDR3 has 15 residues. Germline V gives CDR1 ENHRY, CDR2 SYGVKD. V lost 10 bases and J lost 0; bases outside the gene matches: 8. The chain's CDR3 is CATAGLAAYSYEQYF. The CDR3 DNA reads TGTGCCACCGCGGGACTAGCGGCCTACTCCTACGAGCAGTACTTC.

This chain joins TRBV5-1 and TRBJ2-1; TRBD2 matches at 14 bases. Trimming cost V 4 bases and J 14 bases; bases outside gene matches: 8. In germline, CDR1 is SGHRS, CDR2 YFSETQ. The CDR3 extends over 14 amino acids. CDR3 nucleotides: TGCGCCAGCAGCGAGGGGACTAGCGGGAGATCCGAGTTCTTC. Its translation: CASSEGTSGRSEFF.

This rearrangement joins TRBV28 to TRBJ1-5; 7 positions match TRBD1. Looked up from germline, CDR1 is MDHEN and CDR2 is SYDVKM. The CDR3 spans 13 residues. V lost 6 bases and J lost 5; bases outside the gene matches: 4. In DNA form, the CDR3 reads TGTGCCAGCAGGCGACAGGGAGATCAGCCCCAGCATTTT. This codes for CASRRQGDQPQHF.

The CDR3 loop is CASSSGQGLGLFF. CDR3 nucleotide sequence: TGTGCCAGCAGCTCCGGACAGGGATTAGGTCTGTTTTTT. The chain links TRBV7-9 to TRBJ1-4; 8 bases are a match to TRBD1. Unmatched junction bases numbered 9, after V lost 4 bases and J lost 14 bases. Germline-derived CDR1 and CDR2 are SEHNR and FQNEAQ (reference sequence). The length of the CDR3 is 13 residues.

The chain recombines TRBV7-2 with TRBJ2-2; TRBD2 matches at 14 bases. CDR3 length: 16 residues. Germline assignment: CDR1 SGHTA and CDR2 FQGNSA. V lost 6 bases and J lost 7; bases outside the gene matches: 7. CDR3: CASSSRLAGGGGELFF. Here the CDR3 DNA reads TGTGCCAGCAGTTCAAGACTAGCGGGAGGGGGCGGGGAGCTGTTTTTT.